The 30 T cell receptor beta chains in this list originate from one sample, sequenced in a study of blood T cells in healthy people across ages. Next came a second PCR, run for roughly 6 to 11 cycles, which used a sample-barcoded 5' primer along with a J-beta primer mix. Each CDR3 protein gets one entry after TCRdb re-called the 5' RACE reads with MiXCR. In the table there are roughly 2 million distinct CDR3 sequences, roughly 49% of which are singletons. The material sequenced was blood. All receptors come from a woman aged 40-49 years in good health.

In this sample, this clonotype turned up a few times. The chain employs TRBV29-1 and TRBJ2-1, with D uncertain. The CDR3 is 13 residues long. The germline V gene encodes CDR1 SQVTM and CDR2 ANQGSEA. Deletions cut 4 bases from V and 7 bases from J, with 14 bases between. The CDR3 here is CSVGLPLWNEQFF. The CDR3 DNA reads TGCAGCGTTGGACTCCCCCTCTGGAATGAGCAGTTCTTC.

The V gene is TRBV5-1, the J gene TRBJ2-1; a possible D gene is TRBD2 (7 bases). Germline CDR1 SGHRS, CDR2 YFSETQ. The length of the CDR3 is 15 residues. The V gene lost 1 base and the J gene lost 7 bases, with 15 bases spanning the gap. CDR3 sequence (DNA): TGCGCCAGCAGCTTGATGGGGGGGGGCACGAATGAGCAGTTCTTC. Translated, it gives CASSLMGGGTNEQFF.

V usage is TRBV7-2 and J usage is TRBJ2-5; the D is unclear. V was cut by 0 bases and J by 3 bases, with 14 bases left in between. The CDR3 is made up of 16 amino acids. In germline, CDR1 is SGHTA, CDR2 FQGNSA. CDR3 in DNA: TGTGCCAGCAGCTTAGCGGCGGCGTTGGGTGAAGAGACCCAGTACTTC. Its translation is CASSLAAALGEETQYF.

This clonotype showed up just a few times. The chain combines TRBV6-5 with TRBJ1-4; D gene ambiguous. The CDR3 has 17 amino acids. Germline CDR1 MNHEY, CDR2 SVGAGI. V lost 4 bases, J lost 1 base, and 16 bases lay in between. CDR3 nucleotides: TGTGCCAGCAGTTCCCGGAGAAAATTAAGAACTAATGAAAAACTGTTTTTT. Its translation is CASSSRRKLRTNEKLFF.

The rearrangement uses TRBV7-2 and TRBJ2-1; 12 positions agree with TRBD2. Germline-derived CDR1 and CDR2 are SGHTA and FQGNSA. V shed 4 bases and J 8 bases; nucleotides not matched to a gene: 6. The CDR3 is 15 amino acids. CDR3 DNA sequence: TGTGCCAGCAGCTCAACTAGCGGGGGGCCCCATGAGCAGTTCTTC. It codes for CASSSTSGGPHEQFF. The full variable domain, its missing parts supplied by reference TRBV7-2 and TRBJ2-1, is GAGVSQSPSNKVTEKGKDVELRCDPISGHTALYWYRQSLGQGLEFLIYFQGNSAPDKSGLPSDRFSAERTGGSVSTLTIQRTQQEDSAVYLCASSSTSGGPHEQFFGPGTRLTVL.

The rearrangement links TRBV5-6 to TRBJ2-5; D is undetermined. The assigned J gene may be wrong: the sequence end matches TRBJ2-7 better. CDR3 length: 14 amino acids. The germline V gene encodes CDR1 SGHDT and CDR2 YYEEEE. In nucleotides, the CDR3 is TGTGCCAGCAGCCCACCTCGGTTATCCTACGAGCAGTACTTC. This gives the protein CASSPPRLSYEQYF.

The chain carries TRBV10-3 and TRBJ1-2; 9 bases line up with TRBD1. The V gene end was trimmed by 6 bases and the J gene end by 7 bases; junction bases not matched to a gene: 9. The CDR3 loop spans 14 amino acids. Per germline, CDR1 ENHRY and CDR2 SYGVKD. Here the CDR3 DNA reads TGTGCCATCAGAGGGGACAGGGATTATGTTGGCTACACCTTC. It translates to CAIRGDRDYVGYTF.

This chain connects TRBV29-1 to TRBJ2-7; D remains ambiguous. Trimming stripped 8 bases from V and 10 bases from J, with 27 bases between. The CDR3 loop spans 14 amino acids. Germline CDR1 reads SQVTM; CDR2 reads ANQGSEA. CDR3 residues: CSHQVTVNQEIQYF. The CDR3 bases are TGCAGCCATCAAGTTACAGTGAATCAAGAGATCCAGTACTTC.

The V and J genes are TRBV2 and TRBJ1-2; D not resolved. From germline, CDR1 is SNHLY and CDR2 FYNNEI. V dropped 6 bases and J dropped 5 bases, with 13 bases sitting between them. The CDR3 length is 13 residues. The CDR3 DNA follows: TGTGCCAGCAGGCAAAACAGCGCTTATGGCTACACCTTC. It translates to CASRQNSAYGYTF.

This chain joins TRBV4-2 and TRBJ1-5; TRBD1 matches 9 bases. V lost 4 bases and J lost 5; bases outside the gene matches: 6. The V gene's germline CDR1 is LGHNA and CDR2 YNFKEQ. The CDR3 loop spans 15 amino acids. CDR3 residues: CASSPSDRGDQPQHF. CDR3 coding DNA: TGTGCCAGCAGCCCATCGGACAGGGGAGATCAGCCCCAGCATTTT.

This clonotype was observed at least ten times. The genes are TRBV5-1 and TRBJ2-1; D unclear. V was pared by 10 bases and J by 0 bases, with 5 bases between. CDR3 length: 11 amino acids. Germline V gene data show CDR1 as SGHRS and CDR2 as YFSETQ. This CDR3 is CASGSYNEQFF. CDR3 sequence (DNA): TGCGCCTCGGGCTCCTACAATGAGCAGTTCTTC.

The rearrangement joins TRBV6-2 or TRBV6-3 to TRBJ2-5; D perhaps matches TRBD2 (6 bases). Germline CDR1 is MNHEY and CDR2 is SVGEGT. The CDR3 extends over 13 amino acids. Between the trimmed V and J ends, which lost 2 bases and 5 bases, there was a span of 9 bases. In DNA form, the CDR3 reads TGTGCCAGCAGTTACGGACTACGTGAGACCCAGTACTTC. Translating gives CASSYGLRETQYF.

The chain recombines TRBV10-3 with TRBJ2-5, with TRBD2 matching over 7 bases. V shed 9 bases and J 6 bases; nucleotides not matched to a gene: 13. Germline V gene lookup returns CDR1 ENHRY and CDR2 SYGVKD. The CDR3 is 14 residues long. CDR3 DNA: TGTGCCATGGCTAGCGGTTCCTCCCGACAGACCCAGTACTTC. It translates to CAMASGSSRQTQYF.

This clonotype was detected only a few times. The chain combines TRBV20-1 with TRBJ2-7, with TRBD2 as a possible D gene (7 bases). The end of the DNA is better explained by TRBJ2-5, so the J call may be wrong. The CDR3 is 14 residues long. Germline CDR1 and CDR2: DFQATT and SNEGSKA (reference sequence). The CDR3 DNA is TGCAGTGAGGGAGGGGGAGTGGGCCAAGAGACCCAGTACTTC. Translated: CSEGGGVGQETQYF.

V is TRBV5-6 and J is TRBJ2-1; maybe TRBD1 (6 bases). The CDR3 spans 11 residues. Germline V lookup: CDR1 SGHDT, CDR2 YYEEEE. Deletions cut 4 bases from V and 9 bases from J, with 8 bases between. In DNA form, the CDR3 reads TGTGCCAGCAGCATCAGGGGTGAGCAGTTCTTC. It yields the protein CASSIRGEQFF. Full variable domain (remainder filled in from reference TRBV5-6 and TRBJ2-1): DAGVTQSPTHLIKTRGQQVTLRCSPKSGHDTVSWYQQALGQGPQFIFQYYEEEERQRGNFPDRFSGHQFPNYSSELNVNALLLGDSALYLCASSIRGEQFFGPGTRLTVL.

The J gene is TRBJ2-5, the V gene TRBV28; no firm D call. Trimming pared 3 bases from V and 2 bases from J, leaving 13 bases between. CDR1 MDHEN and CDR2 SYDVKM come from the germline V gene. The CDR3 has 15 residues. The CDR3 loop reads CASSFLRRLQETQYF. The CDR3 nucleotides read TGTGCCAGCAGTTTCCTCCGACGGCTACAAGAGACCCAGTACTTC.

V is TRBV5-1 and J is TRBJ1-1, with D unresolved. In germline, CDR1 is SGHRS, CDR2 YFSETQ. The CDR3 is 14 residues long. V lost 2 bases and J lost 1, with 9 bases in between. CDR3 amino acids: CASSFGEGNTEAFF. In nucleotides, the CDR3 is TGCGCCAGCAGCTTCGGGGAAGGGAACACTGAAGCTTTCTTT.

This clonotype has only a few counts. The gene calls are TRBV7-2 and TRBJ2-7, with 7 bases fitting TRBD1. Germline CDR1 reads SGHTA; CDR2 reads FQGNSA. This CDR3 is 16 amino acids long. The trim removed 2 bases at V and 3 bases at J, leaving 10 bases unmatched. In DNA form, the CDR3 reads TGTGCCAGCAGCTTAAGGGGGAACAGGGGTTACTACGAGCAGTACTTC. It translates to CASSLRGNRGYYEQYF.

The chain carries TRBV5-4 and TRBJ1-2; D unclear. V gave up 10 bases and J gave up 4 bases, with 14 bases separating them. The CDR3 loop spans 12 amino acids. Germline V gene sequence: CDR1 SGHNT, CDR2 YYREEE (reference sequence). CDR3 bases: TGTGCCTCCCAGGCGGCAGGCTATGGCTACACCTTC. Translation gives CASQAAGYGYTF.

The gene calls are TRBV28 and TRBJ2-1; 11 bases are shared with TRBD2. With V trimmed by 3 bases and J by 15 bases, 1 base remained unmatched. Germline V gene data show CDR1 as MDHEN and CDR2 as SYDVKM. The CDR3 is 11 amino acids. This CDR3 reads CASSFGTSGFF. CDR3 in DNA: TGTGCCAGCAGTTTCGGGACTAGCGGGTTCTTC. The full variable domain, with the rest looked up from reference TRBV28 and TRBJ2-1, is DVKVTQSSRYLVKRTGEKVFLECVQDMDHENMFWYRQDPGLGLRLIYFSYDVKMKEKGDIPEGYSVSREKKERFSLILESASTNQTSMYLCASSFGTSGFFGPGTRLTVL.

This clonotype was observed a few times. J is TRBJ2-7 and V is TRBV12-3 or TRBV12-4; D is tentatively TRBD1 or TRBD2 (5 bases each). V dropped 5 bases and J dropped 3 bases, with 14 bases sitting between them. This CDR3 region has 14 residues. The CDR3 region is CASSTPGTLYEQYF. The DNA for the CDR3 is TGTGCCAGCAGTACTCCCGGGACCCTCTACGAGCAGTACTTC.

This clonotype has more than one count but fewer than ten. The V and J genes are TRBV11-2 and TRBJ2-3, with TRBD2 matching 9 bases. The germline V gene has CDR1 SGHAT and CDR2 FQNNGV. V lost 8 bases to trimming and J lost 8 bases; unmatched junction nucleotides: 20. CDR3 length equals 17 residues. The CDR3 coding sequence is TGTGCCAGCGCGGACACCCCGCTAGCTCCGCGGGGGGGTACGCAGTATTTT. Translating it yields CASADTPLAPRGGTQYF.

The CDR3 region has the DNA TGTGCCAGCAGCTCTGCCGGGACAGGGGTCAATGAGCAGTTCTTC. Protein product: CASSSAGTGVNEQFF. V is TRBV5-5 and J is TRBJ2-1, with 10 bases matching TRBD1. This CDR3 is 15 amino acids long. J gave up 6 bases and V 3 bases, and 6 bases lay outside the gene matches. Looked up from germline, CDR1 is SGHKS and CDR2 is YYEKEE (reference sequence).

This clonotype was recorded a few times. This chain links TRBV5-1 with TRBJ2-7, with a weak D call TRBD1 (7 bases). With 2 bases removed from V and 7 bases from J, the gap between germline ends came to 19 bases. The CDR3 loop spans 15 amino acids. CDR1 is SGHRS and CDR2 is YFSETQ in the germline V gene. CDR3 nucleotide sequence: TGCGCCAGCAGCTTTGGAGGGACAGACGTGGGGGAGCAGTACTTC. This codes for CASSFGGTDVGEQYF.

The chain combines TRBV28 with TRBJ2-3; 7 nucleotides agree with TRBD1. Trimming removed 5 bases from V and 3 bases from J; junction bases left unmatched: 8. There are 15 residues in the CDR3. From germline, CDR1 is MDHEN and CDR2 SYDVKM. The CDR3 DNA reads TGTGCCAGCAGTCCATCCGGGACAGCTACAGATACGCAGTATTTT. Protein: CASSPSGTATDTQYF.

For this clonotype: A much larger clonotype is one base distant, so this may be a read error. J is TRBJ2-5 and V is TRBV20-1; 8 bases fit TRBD2. The V gene's germline CDR1 is DFQATT and CDR2 SNEGSKA (reference sequence). The CDR3 runs to 13 residues. The CDR3 nucleotides are TGCAGTGCCCCGAAGAGCGGGAGAGAGATCCAGTACTTC. Amino acid sequence: CSAPKSGREIQYF.

This clonotype was seen once. The genes are TRBV6-5 and TRBJ1-5, with 9 bases identical to TRBD1. Trimming took 5 bases from V and 2 from J; bases not matched to a gene: 7. The length of the CDR3 is 16 residues. The V gene's germline CDR1 is MNHEY and CDR2 SVGAGI. CDR3 sequence (DNA): TGTGCCAGCAGTCACAGGGGGCGCGGGGGCAATCAGCCCCAGCATTTT. It specifies CASSHRGRGGNQPQHF.

The rearrangement links TRBV10-3 to TRBJ1-6; maybe TRBD1 (5 bases). CDR3 size: 13 residues. Germline V CDR1 and CDR2: ENHRY, SYGVKD. The ends were cut back, 7 bases at V and 9 bases at J, with 13 bases in the middle. The DNA for the CDR3 is TGTGCCATCAACCAGGGAGTAGGTTCACCCCTCCACTTT. Its translation is CAINQGVGSPLHF.

The chain has TRBV28 and TRBJ1-2; TRBD1 matches 12 bases. V was pared by 3 bases and J by 6 bases, with 11 bases of the junction left unmatched. Germline V CDR1 and CDR2: MDHEN, SYDVKM. The CDR3 consists of 17 residues. CDR3 region: CASSFRGQGARINGYTF. Here the CDR3 DNA reads TGTGCCAGCAGTTTTAGGGGACAGGGGGCGAGAATTAATGGCTACACCTTC.

The chain carries TRBV28 and TRBJ1-2; TRBD1 matches at 8 bases. The germline gives CDR1 MDHEN, CDR2 SYDVKM. Losses at the gene ends were 6 bases for V and 11 bases for J; bases not matched to a gene: 14. This CDR3 is built from 14 residues. CDR3: CASSESPGQVKYTF. The CDR3 nucleotides are TGTGCCAGCAGCGAATCTCCGGGACAGGTGAAATACACCTTC.